Presented here are 23 T cell receptor beta chains from one specimen sequenced in a study of T-cell memory formation after mild COVID-19. TCRdb processed the 5' RACE reads anew with MiXCR; each CDR3 protein has one entry. This sample has around 110,000 distinct CDR3 sequences, with about a sixth found just once. The sequenced sample consisted of PBMCs or a T cell subset sorted from them (not recorded which). These TCRs come from an adult woman who had mild COVID-19 (a few samples of this study predate the infection). Cell type and time point are not known.

The chain links TRBV4-1 to TRBJ2-5, with TRBD2 identical over 10 bases. The CDR3 sequence is 15 residues long. The V segment lost 4 bases and the J segment 2 bases; nucleotides outside the gene matches: 4. Germline V lookup: CDR1 MGHRA, CDR2 YSYEKL. The DNA of the CDR3 is TGCGCCAGCAGCCTAGGAGCGGGGGGGCAAGAGACCCAGTACTTC. This gives the protein CASSLGAGGQETQYF.

This clonotype was counted a few times. The chain employs TRBV7-9 and TRBJ2-1; TRBD1 matches at 7 bases. The CDR3 covers 15 residues. CDR1 and CDR2 (germline): SEHNR, FQNEAQ (reference sequence). With V trimmed by 5 bases and J by 4 bases, 8 bases remained unmatched. CDR3 bases: TGTGCCAGCAGCGGGGAGACAGGGTCTTACAATGAGCAGTTCTTC. Translated: CASSGETGSYNEQFF.

The V call is TRBV12-3 or TRBV12-4, the J call TRBJ1-1; TRBD1 aligns across 7 bases. The CDR3 spans 15 residues. J gave up 6 bases and V 1 base, and 8 bases lay outside the gene matches. The CDR3 bases are TGTGCCAGCAGTTTAGTTGAAGGGGGCAAGGCTGAAGCTTTCTTT. Its translation is CASSLVEGGKAEAFF.

The chain combines TRBV2 with TRBJ2-7; 10 nucleotides match TRBD2. V shed 6 bases and J 5 bases; nucleotides not matched to a gene: 13. Germline V gene sequence: CDR1 SNHLY, CDR2 FYNNEI. The CDR3 runs to 16 residues. CDR3 residues: CASSSDLWTSGDEQYF. CDR3 sequence (DNA): TGTGCCAGCAGCTCCGATTTATGGACTAGCGGTGACGAGCAGTACTTC. Combining the CDR3 with reference TRBV2 and TRBJ2-7 gives the whole variable domain EPEVTQTPSHQVTQMGQEVILRCVPISNHLYFYWYRQILGQKVEFLVSFYNNEISEKSEIFDDQFSVERPDGSNFTLKIRSTKLEDSAMYFCASSSDLWTSGDEQYFGPGTRLTVT.

The V gene is TRBV29-1, the J gene TRBJ2-7; no clear D. Trimming shortened V by 2 bases and J by 0 bases, and 8 bases separated the two germline ends. The CDR3 is 13 amino acids. Germline CDR1 and CDR2: SQVTM and ANQGSEA. CDR3 amino acids: CSVESVSSYEQYF. The CDR3, as DNA: TGCAGCGTTGAATCAGTAAGCTCCTACGAGCAGTACTTC.

The CDR3 DNA follows: TGTGCCAGCGAAGGCCCCCGACTAGCGGGAGCGATAGAGACCCAGTACTTC. Its protein is CASEGPRLAGAIETQYF. V is TRBV28 and J is TRBJ2-5; 12 bases align to TRBD2. This CDR3 is built from 17 residues. V was pared by 8 bases and J by 4 bases, with 14 bases of the junction left unmatched. Germline CDR1 reads MDHEN; CDR2 reads SYDVKM.

The chain is built from TRBV4-1 and TRBJ1-2, with D hard to call. From germline, CDR1 is MGHRA and CDR2 YSYEKL. The CDR3 runs to 13 residues. The germline V and J ends were trimmed by 1 base and 3 bases, with 6 bases remaining between them. CDR3 sequence reads: CASSQGEYYGYTF. CDR3 DNA: TGCGCCAGCAGCCAAGGAGAGTACTATGGCTACACCTTC.

This clonotype was detected a few times. V gene TRBV5-6 combines with J gene TRBJ1-5; D is possibly TRBD1 (6 bases). Trimming removed 1 base from V and 6 bases from J, with 11 bases in between. Per the germline V gene, CDR1 is SGHDT and CDR2 is YYEEEE. The CDR3 length is 14 residues. The CDR3 loop reads CASSLRGKGQPQHF. The CDR3 DNA is TGTGCCAGCAGCTTGAGGGGGAAGGGTCAGCCCCAGCATTTT.

This chain uses TRBV7-6 with TRBJ1-6; a possible D gene is TRBD1 (6 bases). V lost 5 bases, J lost 8 bases, and 16 bases lay in between. Germline V lookup: CDR1 SGHVS, CDR2 FNYEAQ. The CDR3 sequence is 15 residues long. CDR3 sequence (DNA): TGTGCCAGCAGCGACGGGGGCTTCGGATATTCACCCCTCCACTTT. This encodes CASSDGGFGYSPLHF.

By frequency in the sample, this clonotype is medium-sized (0.01 to 0.1%). The chain uses TRBV27 and TRBJ2-1; 7 nucleotides align to TRBD2. The CDR3 is 18 residues long. Germline V gives CDR1 MNHEY, CDR2 SMNVEV (reference sequence). The trim removed 7 bases at V and 6 bases at J, leaving 21 bases unmatched. The CDR3 nucleotides are TGTGCCAGCACCACTACCGGGGGGTCCCTTCTGCTTACCAATGAGCAGTTCTTC. It translates to CASTTTGGSLLLTNEQFF.

The genes are TRBV6-4 and TRBJ2-3; D is undetermined. In germline, CDR1 is MRHNA, CDR2 SNTAGT. The germline V and J ends were trimmed by 4 bases and 6 bases, with 14 bases remaining between them. CDR3 length: 14 residues. CDR3: CASSASQEVDTQYF. The CDR3 coding sequence is TGTGCCAGCAGTGCCAGTCAAGAGGTGGATACGCAGTATTTT.

This clonotype was counted between two and nine times. This chain uses TRBV24-1 with TRBJ2-1; possible D gene TRBD2, 6 bases. CDR1 and CDR2 from the germline V gene are KGHDR and SFDVKD. The CDR3 loop spans 16 amino acids. Trimming took 9 bases from V and 0 from J, leaving 17 bases between them. CDR3 in amino acids: CATRPRWGGSYNEQFF. CDR3 nucleotide sequence: TGTGCCACCCGACCGAGATGGGGAGGCTCCTACAATGAGCAGTTCTTC.

The chain's CDR3 is CASSQEFSGVYNEQFF. The DNA for the CDR3 is TGCGCCAGCAGCCAAGAGTTTAGCGGCGTCTACAATGAGCAGTTCTTC. The rearrangement uses TRBV4-1 and TRBJ2-1; perhaps TRBD2 as D (6 bases). With 0 bases removed from V and 3 bases from J, the gap between germline ends came to 12 bases. The CDR3 covers 16 residues. From germline, CDR1 is MGHRA and CDR2 YSYEKL.

The V and J genes are TRBV12-3 or TRBV12-4 and TRBJ2-5; D might be TRBD2 (6 bases). V lost 1 base and J 1 base, leaving 10 bases between the germline ends. The CDR3 totals 15 residues. CDR3 residues: CASSLGQGGQETQYF. In nucleotides, the CDR3 is TGTGCCAGCAGTTTAGGGCAGGGAGGCCAAGAGACCCAGTACTTC.

J is TRBJ2-2 and V is TRBV12-3 or TRBV12-4; maybe TRBD2 (5 bases). CDR3 length: 10 residues. V lost 11 bases and J lost 7, with 8 bases in between. CDR3 bases: TGTGCCGTCGGGATCGGGGAGCTGTTTTTT. Translating it yields CAVGIGELFF.

This clonotype has a handful of counts. As DNA, the CDR3 is TGTGCCAGCAGCTCCGGGACAGGGGTATACGAGCAGTACTTC. Its protein is CASSSGTGVYEQYF. The chain joins TRBV14 to TRBJ2-7, with TRBD1 matching 10 bases. The trim removed 5 bases at V and 4 bases at J, leaving 5 bases unmatched. This CDR3 spans 14 amino acids. CDR1 SGHDN and CDR2 FVKESK come from the germline V gene.

This chain links TRBV6-5 with TRBJ1-1, with D possibly being TRBD1 (6 bases). The CDR3 sequence is 14 residues long. CDR1 is MNHEY and CDR2 is SVGAGI in the germline V gene. V shed 4 bases and J shed 5 bases, with 14 bases lying between them. The CDR3 here is CASSLQGRVTEAFF. In DNA form, the CDR3 reads TGTGCCAGCAGTTTGCAGGGGCGGGTAACTGAAGCTTTCTTT.

This clonotype showed up just a few times. This rearrangement joins TRBV7-9 to TRBJ2-2; D uncertain. Per the germline V gene, CDR1 is SEHNR and CDR2 is FQNEAQ (reference sequence). The CDR3 covers 17 residues. V was shortened by 4 bases and J by 6 bases, with 21 bases between the two germline ends. CDR3 nucleotide sequence: TGTGCCAGCAGCTCGGCCTCCGTTACTTTTGCGGCCGGGGAGCTGTTTTTT. It translates to CASSSASVTFAAGELFF.

V gene TRBV20-1 combines with J gene TRBJ2-1; 11 nucleotides match TRBD2. The trim removed 6 bases at V and 2 bases at J, leaving 12 bases unmatched. The CDR3 runs 17 residues. CDR1 and CDR2 (germline): DFQATT, SNEGSKA (reference sequence). The chain's CDR3 is CSARMRGGLAAYNEQFF. CDR3 nucleotide sequence: TGCAGTGCCCGAATGCGGGGGGGACTAGCGGCCTACAATGAGCAGTTCTTC.

This chain connects TRBV19 to TRBJ2-7, with 13 bases fitting TRBD2. Germline lookup yields CDR1 LNHDA and CDR2 SQIVND (reference sequence). CDR3 length equals 17 residues. V gave up 5 bases and J gave up 2 bases; unmatched junction bases: 9. The CDR3 protein is CASSVSGTSGTTYEQYF. The CDR3 DNA sequence: TGTGCCAGTAGTGTATCCGGGACTAGCGGGACGACCTACGAGCAGTACTTC.

There are a few counts of this clonotype. This chain connects TRBV12-3 or TRBV12-4 to TRBJ2-3; TRBD2 aligns across 10 bases. The CDR3 is made up of 14 amino acids. V lost 4 bases, J lost 6 bases, and 4 bases stayed unmatched. The CDR3: CASSSSGRVDTQYF. CDR3 bases: TGTGCCAGCAGTTCCAGCGGGAGGGTCGATACGCAGTATTTT.

This clonotype was seen more than once but under ten times. This chain uses TRBV7-8 with TRBJ2-1, with 9 bases fitting TRBD1. V was pared by 4 bases and J by 4 bases, with 5 bases of the junction left unmatched. Per germline, CDR1 SGHVS and CDR2 FQNEAQ. The CDR3 runs to 15 residues. The CDR3 DNA is TGTGCCAGCAGCTCACAGGGGGCAAAGTACAATGAGCAGTTCTTC. Amino acid sequence: CASSSQGAKYNEQFF.

This clonotype was seen repeatedly, ten times or more. The rearrangement joins TRBV6-5 to TRBJ2-7, with unresolved D. V lost 1 base and J 5 bases, leaving 12 bases between the germline ends. The CDR3 covers 14 residues. Germline V CDR1 and CDR2: MNHEY, SVGAGI. The CDR3 nucleotides are TGTGCCAGCAGTTACTTTGGACGGGCTCACGAGCAGTACTTC. It specifies CASSYFGRAHEQYF.